The 31 T cell receptor beta chains below all came from one sample that was sequenced in a study of T cell changes during pregnancy in multiple sclerosis. TCRdb's copy holds only in-frame clones and misses some; the assay was immunoSEQ multiplex PCR. The repertoire consists of approximately 32,000 clones, with approximately 90% occurring once and the leading ten covering approximately 5.4%. The sequencing used CD8+ T cells from peripheral blood mononuclear cells, collected in the first trimester of pregnancy. These receptors originate from a female donor with multiple sclerosis, enrolled in a pregnancy study.

This sequence joins TRBV29-1 and TRBJ2-6, with 8 bases matching TRBD2. J was trimmed by 0 bases and V by 7 bases; bases with no gene match: 8. This CDR3 contains 16 residues. The germline V gene has CDR1 SQVTM and CDR2 ANQGSEA. The CDR3, as DNA: TGCAGCGGCCTACTAGCGGTTGACTCTGGGGCCAACGTCCTGACTTTC. The encoded protein is CSGLLAVDSGANVLTF.

This clone was found once. The chain links TRBV13 to TRBJ2-7; 7 nucleotides agree with TRBD1. CDR3 size: 14 residues. Germline V CDR1 and CDR2: PRHDT, FYEKMQ (reference sequence). The J segment lost 2 bases and the V segment lost 8 bases, leaving 9 bases of the junction unmatched. The CDR3 DNA follows: TGTGCCAGCTTAATGGGGACAGCCCCCTACGAGCAGTACTTC. It codes for CASLMGTAPYEQYF.

The chain joins TRBV30 to TRBJ2-5, with TRBD1 identical over 9 bases. V trimming: 5 bases; J trimming: 6 bases; junction bases outside the gene matches: 7. The CDR3 extends over 13 amino acids. CDR1 and CDR2 from the germline V gene are GTSNPN and SVGIG (reference sequence). The CDR3 sequence: CAWEGDRVKTQYF. CDR3 bases: TGTGCCTGGGAAGGGGACAGGGTAAAGACCCAGTACTTC.

The gene calls are TRBV10-3 and TRBJ2-2, with D perhaps TRBD1 (5 bases). Germline V gene sequence: CDR1 ENHRY, CDR2 SYGVKD. V was pared by 10 bases and J by 1 base, with 10 bases between. The CDR3 is 13 amino acids. The DNA for the CDR3 is TGTGCCACCCAGACAGAGAACACCGGGGAGCTGTTTTTT. Translation gives CATQTENTGELFF.

The chain links TRBV27 to TRBJ2-3; no clear D gene. The CDR3 contains 13 residues. The ends were cut back, 3 bases at V and 4 bases at J, with 8 bases in the middle. Per the germline V gene, CDR1 is MNHEY and CDR2 is SMNVEV (reference sequence). The chain's CDR3 is CASSFLYSDTQYF. Written as DNA, the CDR3 is TGTGCCAGCAGTTTCCTCTATTCAGATACGCAGTATTTT.

This chain connects TRBV6-1 to TRBJ1-2; TRBD1 is a possible D gene (5 bases). With 7 bases removed from V and 4 bases from J, the gap between germline ends came to 19 bases. Per germline, CDR1 MNHNS and CDR2 SASEGT. There are 15 residues in the CDR3. CDR3 in amino acids: CASTRKGQALYGYTF. The CDR3, as DNA: TGTGCCAGCACCCGAAAGGGGCAGGCCCTCTATGGCTACACCTTC.

Ten or more counts support this clone. This chain links TRBV9 with TRBJ2-1; weak D call: TRBD2 (6 bases). This CDR3 region has 15 residues. Trimming removed 5 bases at V and 9 bases at J, with 21 bases between. Looked up from germline, CDR1 is SGDLS and CDR2 is YYNGEE. CDR3 sequence (DNA): TGTGCCAGCAGTGAGGGAAGCGGGTTAACCCCTGAGCAGTTCTTC. Protein product: CASSEGSGLTPEQFF.

The chain couples TRBV7-3 to TRBJ2-7, with D unclear. There are 15 residues in the CDR3. Germline-derived CDR1 and CDR2 are SGHTA and FQGTGA. V lost 5 bases, J lost 5 bases, and 19 bases lay in between. The chain's CDR3 is CASSLYPTEPDEQYF. CDR3 sequence (DNA): TGTGCCAGCAGCCTCTACCCGACTGAGCCCGACGAGCAGTACTTC.

The V and J genes are TRBV7-3 and TRBJ2-1, with 10 bases identical to TRBD2. The CDR3 contains 15 residues. Germline V CDR1 and CDR2: SGHTA, FQGTGA. V was pared by 4 bases and J by 5 bases, with 5 bases of the junction left unmatched. The CDR3 loop is CASSSTSGADNEQFF. DNA of the CDR3: TGTGCCAGCAGCTCAACTAGCGGGGCAGACAATGAGCAGTTCTTC. The full variable domain, in which reference TRBV7-3 and TRBJ2-1 provide the parts outside the CDR3, is GAGVSQTPSNKVTEKGKYVELRCDPISGHTALYWYRQSLGQGPEFLIYFQGTGAADDSGLPNDRFFAVRPEGSVSTLKIQRTERGDSAVYLCASSSTSGADNEQFFGPGTRLTVL.

V usage is TRBV6-6 and J usage is TRBJ2-7, with a tentative D call TRBD1 (5 bases). Trimming shortened V by 2 bases and J by 4 bases, and 9 bases separated the two germline ends. CDR1 and CDR2 (germline): MNHNY, SVGAGI (reference sequence). This CDR3 spans 13 amino acids. This CDR3 is CASSYTTGYEQYF. The CDR3 DNA reads as TGTGCCAGCAGTTACACCACAGGTTACGAGCAGTACTTC.

For the CDR3, the DNA is TGCGCCAGCAGTCAATTCTGGGACAGGGATGCGAGCGGGAGGGCCCCAGATACGCAGTATTTT. Its protein product is CASSQFWDRDASGRAPDTQYF. J is TRBJ2-3 and V is TRBV23-1, with D maybe TRBD2 (10 bases). TRBV23-1 is placed among ORFs of uncertain function. The CDR3 runs to 21 residues. Trimming removed 1 base at V and 4 bases at J, with 30 bases between.

The V and J genes are TRBV19 and TRBJ2-1, with D unclear. The ends were cut back, 4 bases at V and 4 bases at J, with 8 bases in the middle. CDR1 is LNHDA, CDR2 SQIVND, per germline (reference sequence). The CDR3 covers 13 residues. Here the CDR3 reads CASSKSRYNEQFF. The CDR3 bases are TGTGCCAGTAGTAAATCTAGGTACAATGAGCAGTTCTTC.

This chain uses TRBV19 with TRBJ2-1; TRBD1 matches at 12 bases. With V trimmed by 7 bases and J by 4 bases, 11 bases remained unmatched. Germline lookup yields CDR1 LNHDA and CDR2 SQIVND (reference sequence). This CDR3 has 17 residues. The CDR3 sequence is CASISPGTGGGYNEQFF. The CDR3 DNA is TGTGCCAGTATCTCTCCCGGGACAGGGGGCGGGTACAATGAGCAGTTCTTC. Based on the CDR3 plus reference TRBV19 and TRBJ2-1, the full variable domain is DGGITQSPKYLFRKEGQNVTLSCEQNLNHDAMYWYRQDPGQGLRLIYYSQIVNDFQKGDIAEGYSVSREKKESFPLTVTSAQKNPTAFYLCASISPGTGGGYNEQFFGPGTRLTVL.

J is TRBJ2-1 and V is TRBV5-6; TRBD2 matches 7 bases. From germline, CDR1 is SGHDT and CDR2 YYEEEE. The V segment lost 4 bases and the J segment 3 bases; nucleotides outside the gene matches: 7. The CDR3 consists of 15 residues. The CDR3 DNA follows: TGTGCCAGCAGCGGGAGCGGGGCTGTCTACAATGAGCAGTTCTTC. Translating it yields CASSGSGAVYNEQFF. Using reference TRBV5-6 and TRBJ2-1 for the parts outside the CDR3, the full variable domain is DAGVTQSPTHLIKTRGQQVTLRCSPKSGHDTVSWYQQALGQGPQFIFQYYEEEERQRGNFPDRFSGHQFPNYSSELNVNALLLGDSALYLCASSGSGAVYNEQFFGPGTRLTVL.

The chain's CDR3 is CASSIRTDRYEQYF. CDR3 coding DNA: TGTGCCAGCAGCATCCGGACAGACCGATACGAGCAGTACTTC. The rearrangement links TRBV7-9 to TRBJ2-7; TRBD1 is a possible D gene (6 bases). V was pared by 5 bases and J by 4 bases, with 15 bases between. Germline V gene data show CDR1 as SEHNR and CDR2 as FQNEAQ (reference sequence). This CDR3 spans 14 amino acids. The full variable domain, completed using reference TRBV7-9 and TRBJ2-7, is DTGVSQNPRHKITKRGQNVTFRCDPISEHNRLYWYRQTLGQGPEFLTYFQNEAQLEKSRLLSDRFSAERPKGSFSTLEIQRTEQGDSAMYLCASSIRTDRYEQYFGPGTRLTVT.

This chain joins TRBV6-5 and TRBJ2-7, with D perhaps matching TRBD1 (5 bases). Trimming took 5 bases from V and 4 from J, leaving 12 bases between them. The CDR3 contains 13 residues. Germline loops: CDR1 MNHEY, CDR2 SVGAGI. The CDR3 spells CASSIDRAYEQYF. In DNA form, the CDR3 reads TGTGCCAGCAGTATTGACAGAGCTTACGAGCAGTACTTC.

The rearrangement links TRBV13 to TRBJ2-7; 9 bases fit TRBD1. The germline gives CDR1 PRHDT, CDR2 FYEKMQ (reference sequence). After removal of 5 bases from V and 4 bases from J, the junction contained 9 bases not matched to a gene. The CDR3 consists of 15 residues. CDR3 region: CASSQRTGVGYEQYF. CDR3 sequence (DNA): TGTGCCAGCAGCCAAAGGACAGGGGTTGGTTACGAGCAGTACTTC. Using reference TRBV13 and TRBJ2-7 for the parts outside the CDR3, the full variable domain is AAGVIQSPRHLIKEKRETATLKCYPIPRHDTVYWYQQGPGQDPQFLISFYEKMQSDKGSIPDRFSAQQFSDYHSELNMSSLELGDSALYFCASSQRTGVGYEQYFGPGTRLTVT.

This sequence joins TRBV13 and TRBJ2-5; D perhaps matches TRBD2 (5 bases). The germline V gene encodes CDR1 PRHDT and CDR2 FYEKMQ (reference sequence). This CDR3 comprises 13 residues. V was clipped by 2 bases and J by 4 bases, with 8 bases between them. DNA of the CDR3: TGTGCCAGCAGCTTATTGGGGAGAGAGACCCAGTACTTC. It yields the protein CASSLLGRETQYF.

This chain connects TRBV28 to TRBJ1-2; unclear D gene. This CDR3 comprises 13 residues. Trimming removed 3 bases from V and 3 bases from J, with 8 bases in between. CDR1 MDHEN and CDR2 SYDVKM come from the germline V gene. CDR3 DNA: TGTGCCAGCAGTTTCCAGGAAGACTATGGCTACACCTTC. The encoded protein is CASSFQEDYGYTF.

The V gene is TRBV28, the J gene TRBJ2-5; weak D call: TRBD1 (6 bases). Between the trimmed V and J ends, which lost 5 bases and 2 bases, there was a span of 15 bases. The CDR3 has 15 residues. Per germline, CDR1 MDHEN and CDR2 SYDVKM. The CDR3 sequence: CASSPRQETQETQYF. CDR3 DNA sequence: TGTGCCAGCAGTCCCAGACAGGAAACTCAAGAGACCCAGTACTTC.

This chain connects TRBV28 to TRBJ2-7; the match to TRBD2 covers 7 bases. The CDR3 loop spans 15 amino acids. Germline lookup yields CDR1 MDHEN and CDR2 SYDVKM. V lost 7 bases to trimming and J lost 1 base; unmatched junction nucleotides: 10. CDR3 in amino acids: CASTQSREVSYEQYF. The CDR3 DNA follows: TGTGCCAGCACCCAGAGCCGGGAGGTGTCCTACGAGCAGTACTTC.

This chain joins TRBV28 and TRBJ1-2; 12 bases match TRBD1. With V trimmed by 6 bases and J by 8 bases, 7 bases remained unmatched. CDR3 length: 14 residues. Germline V gives CDR1 MDHEN, CDR2 SYDVKM. The chain's CDR3 is CASRTGTGGLGYTF. CDR3 bases: TGTGCCAGCAGAACCGGGACAGGGGGCTTAGGCTACACCTTC.

The V and J genes are TRBV5-4 and TRBJ1-1; D unresolved. The CDR3 consists of 13 residues. Germline CDR1 SGHNT, CDR2 YYREEE (reference sequence). V lost 6 bases and J 2 bases, leaving 11 bases between the germline ends. The CDR3, as DNA: TGTGCCAGCACCGACAAGGAAAACACTGAAGCTTTCTTT. Translated: CASTDKENTEAFF. The full variable domain, completed using reference TRBV5-4 and TRBJ1-1, is ETGVTQSPTHLIKTRGQQVTLRCSSQSGHNTVSWYQQALGQGPQFIFQYYREEENGRGNFPPRFSGLQFPNYSSELNVNALELDDSALYLCASTDKENTEAFFGQGTRLTVV.

The V gene is TRBV28, the J gene TRBJ2-1; weak D call: TRBD1 (5 bases). Trimming removed 0 bases from V and 4 bases from J, with 10 bases in between. Germline V gene data show CDR1 as MDHEN and CDR2 as SYDVKM. The CDR3 has 15 residues. Here the CDR3 reads CASSLWTVPYNEQFF. CDR3 DNA: TGTGCCAGCAGTTTATGGACAGTTCCATACAATGAGCAGTTCTTC. Looking up the rest from reference TRBV28 and TRBJ2-1 gives the full variable domain: DVKVTQSSRYLVKRTGEKVFLECVQDMDHENMFWYRQDPGLGLRLIYFSYDVKMKEKGDIPEGYSVSREKKERFSLILESASTNQTSMYLCASSLWTVPYNEQFFGPGTRLTVL.

The rearrangement links TRBV4-1 to TRBJ1-4, with 9 bases lining up with TRBD1. Germline V gene data show CDR1 as MGHRA and CDR2 as YSYEKL. This CDR3 has 17 residues. J lost 8 bases, V lost 1 base, and 11 bases had no gene match. CDR3 in DNA: TGCGCCAGCAGCCAAGGTATCCCGGGACAGGGTGAGGAAAAACTGTTTTTT. This encodes CASSQGIPGQGEEKLFF.

J is TRBJ2-3 and V is TRBV2; 9 bases align to TRBD1. V shed 1 base and J 0 bases; nucleotides not matched to a gene: 5. The CDR3 has 17 amino acids. Looked up from germline, CDR1 is SNHLY and CDR2 is FYNNEI. CDR3 nucleotides: TGTGCCAGCAGTGAAGGTATCGGGACAGGGAGCACAGATACGCAGTATTTT. It codes for CASSEGIGTGSTDTQYF.

V gene TRBV2 combines with J gene TRBJ2-3; 8 nucleotides line up with TRBD1. Trimming cost V 4 bases and J 2 bases; bases outside gene matches: 14. This CDR3 comprises 18 residues. From germline, CDR1 is SNHLY and CDR2 FYNNEI. This CDR3 is CASSGGTGLIFPTDTQYF. The CDR3, as DNA: TGTGCCAGCAGTGGAGGGACAGGCCTGATCTTCCCCACAGATACGCAGTATTTT.

The rearrangement uses TRBV7-6 and TRBJ2-7; possible D gene TRBD1, 5 bases. In germline, CDR1 is SGHVS, CDR2 FNYEAQ. The ends were cut back, 5 bases at V and 2 bases at J, with 13 bases in the middle. The CDR3 length is 14 residues. CDR3 sequence reads: CASSPLQGTYEQYF. DNA of the CDR3: TGTGCCAGCAGCCCCCTGCAGGGAACCTACGAGCAGTACTTC.

The CDR3 protein is CASRDSTGNMNTEAFF. CDR3 DNA sequence: TGTGCCAGCAGAGACTCGACAGGGAACATGAACACTGAAGCTTTCTTT. This chain joins TRBV27 and TRBJ1-1; TRBD1 matches at 7 bases. Unmatched junction bases numbered 10, after V lost 6 bases and J lost 0 bases. Germline V gene lookup returns CDR1 MNHEY and CDR2 SMNVEV (reference sequence). The CDR3 sequence is 16 residues long.

The rearrangement joins TRBV12-5 to TRBJ1-2; D uncertain. This CDR3 has 16 residues. CDR1 and CDR2 (germline): LGHNT, FRNRAP. V lost 1 base, J lost 0 bases, and 12 bases lay in between. CDR3: CASGLGLSLTNYGYTF. DNA of the CDR3: TGTGCTAGTGGTTTGGGGTTATCACTCACTAACTATGGCTACACCTTC.

This CDR3 reads CASSLFPRDSSKGNTIYF. The CDR3 nucleotides are TGTGCCAGCAGCTTATTCCCCCGGGACAGCTCTAAAGGAAACACCATATATTTT. The rearrangement uses TRBV11-2 and TRBJ1-3, with 7 positions matching TRBD1. Unmatched junction bases numbered 14, after V lost 2 bases and J lost 4 bases. The CDR3 contains 18 residues. From germline, CDR1 is SGHAT and CDR2 FQNNGV.